These T cell receptor beta chains were read from a single sample in a study of beta chain features in type 1 diabetes. Here immunoSEQ multiplex PCR was the method, and the copy in TCRdb shows in-frame clones only, minus some. The sample contains approximately 250,000 clones, 16% of which appear only once. Sequencing used naive CD4+ T cells from blood. Receptors were obtained from a man in his thirties or forties with type 1 diabetes. The CDR3 runs from the conserved cysteine through the conserved F or W. Fields, in order: V gene, J gene, clone size, CDR3 length, D gene, CDR3 protein. A D gene is named only where the DNA matches it firmly. Clone size is given for some rows only: seen once, a few or many times, or a class if the clone is expanded.

TRBV29-1,TRBJ1-1,NA,13,NA,CSVRRRLNTEAFF
TRBV6-6,TRBJ2-5,few,14,TRBD1,CASSGQGPQETQYF
TRBV7-2,TRBJ2-5,NA,14,NA,CASSLNGLEETQYF
TRBV30,TRBJ1-2,NA,11,TRBD1,CAWMDRGGYTF
TRBV9,TRBJ2-1,few,16,NA,CASSVSVGSSYNEQFF
TRBV29-1,TRBJ2-5,NA,12,NA,CSAREIQETQYF
TRBV5-1,TRBJ2-1,NA,14,NA,CASSGGAMNNEQFF
TRBV29-1,TRBJ2-1,NA,13,NA,CSALGGSRVEQFF
TRBV29-1,TRBJ1-2,NA,10,NA,CSGDADGYTF
TRBV2,TRBJ1-1,NA,14,NA,CASRRVNMNTEAFF
TRBV30,TRBJ1-2,few,15,NA,CAWNVGVQGTDGYTF
TRBV29-1,TRBJ2-7,NA,13,NA,CSVTRSSSYEQYF
TRBV2,TRBJ2-7,few,12,NA,CASSELRLVPYF
TRBV4-1,TRBJ2-2,few,16,NA,CASSQESRVSDGELFF
TRBV19,TRBJ2-6,NA,18,NA,CASSIVTGYRSGANVLTF
TRBV30,TRBJ2-7,few,15,TRBD1,CAWSASGTASYEQYF
TRBV2,TRBJ2-5,NA,11,NA,CASSAGETQYF
TRBV2,TRBJ1-2,NA,12,NA,CASSEPSYGYTF
TRBV5-4,TRBJ2-1,few,15,NA,CASSPAAGVLTEQFF
TRBV29-1,TRBJ2-5,NA,14,NA,CSVSFVAGEETQYF
TRBV7-9,TRBJ1-4,NA,13,NA,CASSLDLNEKLFF
TRBV2,TRBJ2-7,NA,15,TRBD2,CASRPTSGGSYEQYF
TRBV19,TRBJ2-3,NA,16,NA,CASRDTSRWGTDTQYF
TRBV7-3,TRBJ2-5,NA,15,TRBD2,CASSSGLAGAETQYF
TRBV7-6,TRBJ2-7,NA,15,NA,CASSLRGTGPYEQYF
TRBV7-9,TRBJ2-1,few,15,NA,CASSLKRERTHEQFF
TRBV6-1,TRBJ2-5,once,15,NA,CASSEGPGRWETQYF
TRBV5-1,TRBJ2-1,NA,13,NA,CASSAGRPDEQFF
TRBV28,TRBJ1-2,NA,14,NA,CASSLLTANYGYTF
TRBV7-6,TRBJ2-2,NA,14,NA,CASEGFPNTGELFF
TRBV18,TRBJ2-1,few,15,NA,CASSQTRDMALGQFF
TRBV30,TRBJ2-5,NA,13,NA,CAWSQRGKETQYF
TRBV5-1,TRBJ2-5,NA,17,TRBD2,CASSRVPGLVGEETQYF
TRBV27,TRBJ2-7,NA,12,NA,CASKDKFYEQYF
TRBV28,TRBJ2-7,NA,17,NA,CASSFGFIRDGISEQYF
TRBV29-1,TRBJ2-5,NA,12,TRBD1,CSVAYRGETQYF
TRBV30,TRBJ2-7,few,11,NA,CAWSNNYEQYF
TRBV7-9,TRBJ2-1,NA,13,NA,CASSLASYNEQFF
TRBV7-9,TRBJ2-4,NA,19,TRBD1,CASSSRTGDRVVAKNIQYF
TRBV4-1,TRBJ2-5,NA,13,NA,CASSLIGGETQYF
TRBV14,TRBJ1-2,NA,18,NA,CASSPDRRAIVSAYGYTF
TRBV7-2,TRBJ2-5,few,17,TRBD1,CASSTTGTGLGRETQYF
TRBV25-1,TRBJ2-7,few,12,NA,CASSSESYEQYF
TRBV7-9,TRBJ2-7,NA,12,NA,CASSLSGDEQYF
TRBV9,TRBJ2-4,few,14,NA,CASSVGVSGNIQYF
TRBV2,TRBJ1-2,few,14,NA,CASSEYRANYGYTF
TRBV29-1,TRBJ1-1,NA,11,NA,CSARNGGGAFF
TRBV7-8,TRBJ2-7,few,18,NA,CASSLHRPGLTSSYEQYF
TRBV7-8,TRBJ1-2,few,15,NA,CASSSYYRQEKGYTF
TRBV29-1,TRBJ2-1,NA,13,NA,CSVEVTEGNEQFF
TRBV29-1,TRBJ2-5,few,14,NA,CSVETQNLGETQYF
TRBV2,TRBJ2-7,NA,12,TRBD1,CASLEGAGEQYF
TRBV28,TRBJ1-1,few,11,NA,CASRKSLEAFF